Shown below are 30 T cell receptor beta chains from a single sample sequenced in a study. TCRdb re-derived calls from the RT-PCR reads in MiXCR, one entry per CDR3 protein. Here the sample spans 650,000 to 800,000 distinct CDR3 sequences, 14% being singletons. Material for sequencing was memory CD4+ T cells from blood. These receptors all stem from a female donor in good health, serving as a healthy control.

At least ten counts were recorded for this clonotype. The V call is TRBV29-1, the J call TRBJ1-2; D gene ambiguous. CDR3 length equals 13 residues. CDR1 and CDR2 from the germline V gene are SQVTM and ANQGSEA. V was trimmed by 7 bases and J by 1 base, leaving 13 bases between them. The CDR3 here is CSASGGHNYGYTF. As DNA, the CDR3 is TGCAGCGCGAGCGGAGGCCATAACTATGGCTACACCTTC.

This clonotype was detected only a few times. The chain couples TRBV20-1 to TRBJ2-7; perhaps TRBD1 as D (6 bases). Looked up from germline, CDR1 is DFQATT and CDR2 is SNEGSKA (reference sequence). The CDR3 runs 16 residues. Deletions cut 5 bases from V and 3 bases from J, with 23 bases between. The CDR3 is CSAPLGKVGAGYEQYF. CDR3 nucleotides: TGCAGTGCTCCCCTGGGTAAGGTGGGGGCGGGCTACGAGCAGTACTTC.

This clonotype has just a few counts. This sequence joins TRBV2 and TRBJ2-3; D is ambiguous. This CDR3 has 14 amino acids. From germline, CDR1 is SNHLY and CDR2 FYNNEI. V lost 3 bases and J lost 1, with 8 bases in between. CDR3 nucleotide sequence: TGTGCCAGCAGTGATAGTGCCCGCACAGATACGCAGTATTTT. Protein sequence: CASSDSARTDTQYF. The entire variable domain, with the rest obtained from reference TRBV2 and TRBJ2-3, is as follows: EPEVTQTPSHQVTQMGQEVILRCVPISNHLYFYWYRQILGQKVEFLVSFYNNEISEKSEIFDDQFSVERPDGSNFTLKIRSTKLEDSAMYFCASSDSARTDTQYFGPGTRLTVL.

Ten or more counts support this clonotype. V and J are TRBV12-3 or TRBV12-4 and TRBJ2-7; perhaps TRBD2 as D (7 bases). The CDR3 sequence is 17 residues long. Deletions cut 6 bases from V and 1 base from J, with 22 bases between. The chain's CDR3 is CASSRALGGRGSYEQYF. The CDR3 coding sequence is TGTGCCAGCAGCCGAGCCTTGGGGGGGAGGGGGTCCTACGAGCAGTACTTC.

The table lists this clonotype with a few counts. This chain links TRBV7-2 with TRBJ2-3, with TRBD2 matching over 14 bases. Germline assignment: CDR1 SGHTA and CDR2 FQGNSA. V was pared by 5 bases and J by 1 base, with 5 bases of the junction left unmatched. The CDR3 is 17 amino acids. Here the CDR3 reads CASSPRTSGGRTDTQYF. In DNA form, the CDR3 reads TGTGCCAGCAGCCCGAGGACTAGCGGGGGGCGCACAGATACGCAGTATTTT. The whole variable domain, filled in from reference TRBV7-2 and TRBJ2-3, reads GAGVSQSPSNKVTEKGKDVELRCDPISGHTALYWYRQSLGQGLEFLIYFQGNSAPDKSGLPSDRFSAERTGGSVSTLTIQRTQQEDSAVYLCASSPRTSGGRTDTQYFGPGTRLTVL.

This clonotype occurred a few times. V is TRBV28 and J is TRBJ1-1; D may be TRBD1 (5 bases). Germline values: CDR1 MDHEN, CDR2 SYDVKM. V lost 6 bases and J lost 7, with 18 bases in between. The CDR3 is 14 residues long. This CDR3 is CASSPPGGSDEAFF. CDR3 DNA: TGTGCCAGCAGCCCTCCTGGGGGTTCTGATGAAGCTTTCTTT.

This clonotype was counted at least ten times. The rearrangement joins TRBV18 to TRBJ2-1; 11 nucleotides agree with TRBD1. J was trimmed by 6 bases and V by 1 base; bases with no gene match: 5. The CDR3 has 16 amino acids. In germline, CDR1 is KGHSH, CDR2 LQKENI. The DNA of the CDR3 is TGTGCCAGCTCACCACAAGGACAGGGGGCGCCCAATGAGCAGTTCTTC. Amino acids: CASSPQGQGAPNEQFF.

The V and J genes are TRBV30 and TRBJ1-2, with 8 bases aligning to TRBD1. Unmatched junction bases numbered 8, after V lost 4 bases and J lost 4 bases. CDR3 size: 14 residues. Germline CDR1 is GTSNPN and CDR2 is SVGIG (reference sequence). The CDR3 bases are TGTGCCTGGATACCACAGGGGGACGGCTATGGCTACACCTTC. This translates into CAWIPQGDGYGYTF. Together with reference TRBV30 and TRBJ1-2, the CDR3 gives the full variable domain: SQTIHQWPATLVQPVGSPLSLECTVEGTSNPNLYWYRQAAGRGLQLLFYSVGIGQISSEVPQNLSASRPQDRQFILSSKKLLLSDSGFYLCAWIPQGDGYGYTFGSGTRLTVV.

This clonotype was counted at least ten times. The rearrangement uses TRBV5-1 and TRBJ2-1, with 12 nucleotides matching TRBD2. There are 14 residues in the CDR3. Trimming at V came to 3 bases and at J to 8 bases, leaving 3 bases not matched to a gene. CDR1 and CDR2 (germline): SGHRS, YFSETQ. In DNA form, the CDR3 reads TGCGCCAGCAGCTCTAGCGGGAGGGCTGATGAGCAGTTCTTC. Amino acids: CASSSSGRADEQFF.

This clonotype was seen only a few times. CDR3 residues: CASRAETDTQYF. CDR3 bases: TGTGCCAGCAGGGCGGAAACAGATACGCAGTATTTT. The chain links TRBV6-2 or TRBV6-3 to TRBJ2-3; D is ambiguous. Germline V gene lookup returns CDR1 MNHEY and CDR2 SVGEGT. V was clipped by 6 bases and J by 3 bases, with 7 bases between them. CDR3 length: 12 amino acids.

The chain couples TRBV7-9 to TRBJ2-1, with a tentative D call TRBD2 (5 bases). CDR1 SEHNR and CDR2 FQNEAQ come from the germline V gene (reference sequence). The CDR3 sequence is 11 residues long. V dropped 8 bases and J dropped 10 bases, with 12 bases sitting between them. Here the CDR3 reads CASGRADEQFF. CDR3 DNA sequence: TGTGCCAGCGGGAGAGCGGACGAGCAGTTCTTC.

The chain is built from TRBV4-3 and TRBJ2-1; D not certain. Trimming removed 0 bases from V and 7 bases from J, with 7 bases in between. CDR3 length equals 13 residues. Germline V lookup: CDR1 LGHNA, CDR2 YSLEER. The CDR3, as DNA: TGCGCCAGCAGCCAAGAAACCGCGAATGAGCAGTTCTTC. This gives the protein CASSQETANEQFF.

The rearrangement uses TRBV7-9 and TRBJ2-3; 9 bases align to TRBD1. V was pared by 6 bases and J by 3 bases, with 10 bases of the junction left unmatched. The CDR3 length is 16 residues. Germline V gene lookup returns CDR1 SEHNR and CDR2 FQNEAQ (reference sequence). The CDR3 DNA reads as TGTGCCAGCAGACCTACCGACAGGGGGTGGACAGATACGCAGTATTTT. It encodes CASRPTDRGWTDTQYF.

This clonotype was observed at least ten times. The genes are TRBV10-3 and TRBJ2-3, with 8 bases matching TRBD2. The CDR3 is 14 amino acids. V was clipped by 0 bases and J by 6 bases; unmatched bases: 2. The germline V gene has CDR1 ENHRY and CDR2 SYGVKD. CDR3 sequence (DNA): TGTGCCATCAGTGAGTCGACGGGGGGGGATACGCAGTATTTT. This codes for CAISESTGGDTQYF.

In DNA form, the CDR3 reads TGTGCCAGCATGGACCCGACAGGGAATGGTGAAAAACTGTTTTTT. It encodes CASMDPTGNGEKLFF. The chain couples TRBV18 to TRBJ1-4; 7 bases agree with TRBD1. The ends lost 8 bases at V and 7 bases at J; junction bases unmatched: 13. Germline CDR1 and CDR2: KGHSH and LQKENI. The CDR3 runs to 15 residues.

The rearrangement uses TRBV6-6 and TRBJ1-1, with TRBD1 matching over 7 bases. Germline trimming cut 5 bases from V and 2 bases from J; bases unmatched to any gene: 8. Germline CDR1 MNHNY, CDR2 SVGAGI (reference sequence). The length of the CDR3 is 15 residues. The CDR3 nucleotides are TGTGCCAGCAGTAAACCGGGACAGCGCAACACTGAAGCTTTCTTT. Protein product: CASSKPGQRNTEAFF.

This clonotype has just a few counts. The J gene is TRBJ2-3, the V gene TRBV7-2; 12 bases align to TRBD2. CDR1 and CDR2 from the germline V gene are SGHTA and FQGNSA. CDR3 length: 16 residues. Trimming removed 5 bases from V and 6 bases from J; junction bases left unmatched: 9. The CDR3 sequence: CASSILAGGVEDTQYF. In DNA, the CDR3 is TGTGCCAGCAGCATCCTAGCGGGAGGGGTGGAGGATACGCAGTATTTT.

The CDR3 nucleotides read TGCGCCAGCATCCACAATGAGCAGTTCTTC. Protein product: CASIHNEQFF. The V call is TRBV4-3, the J call TRBJ2-1; D ambiguous. Looked up from germline, CDR1 is LGHNA and CDR2 is YSLEER. This CDR3 is built from 10 residues. V was cut by 7 bases and J by 5 bases, with 3 bases left in between.

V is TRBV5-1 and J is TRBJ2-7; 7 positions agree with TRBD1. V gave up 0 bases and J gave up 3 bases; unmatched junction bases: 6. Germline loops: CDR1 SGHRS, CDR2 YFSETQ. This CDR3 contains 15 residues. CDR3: CASSLGQGNLYEQYF. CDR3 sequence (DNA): TGCGCCAGCAGCTTGGGACAGGGTAACCTCTACGAGCAGTACTTC.

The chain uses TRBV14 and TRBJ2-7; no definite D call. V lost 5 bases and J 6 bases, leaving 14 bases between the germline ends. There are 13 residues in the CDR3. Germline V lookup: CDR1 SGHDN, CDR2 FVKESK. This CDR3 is CASSDVLMGEQYF. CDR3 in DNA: TGTGCCAGCAGCGACGTACTTATGGGCGAGCAGTACTTC.

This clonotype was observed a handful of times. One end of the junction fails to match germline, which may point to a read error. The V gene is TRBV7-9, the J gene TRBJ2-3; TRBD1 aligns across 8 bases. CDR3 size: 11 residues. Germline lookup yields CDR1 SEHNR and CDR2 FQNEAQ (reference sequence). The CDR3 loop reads CASSLVGTGHF. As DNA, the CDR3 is TGTGCCAGCAGCTTAGTCGGGACAGGACATTTT.

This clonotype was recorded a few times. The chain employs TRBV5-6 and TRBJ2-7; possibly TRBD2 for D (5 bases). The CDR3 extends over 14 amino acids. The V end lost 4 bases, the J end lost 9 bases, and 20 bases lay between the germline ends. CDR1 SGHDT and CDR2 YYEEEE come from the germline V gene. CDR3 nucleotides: TGTGCCAGCAGCCCCACTAGAGAGGTTCCCGGGCAGTACTTC. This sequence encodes CASSPTREVPGQYF. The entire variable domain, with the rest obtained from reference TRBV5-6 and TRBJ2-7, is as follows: DAGVTQSPTHLIKTRGQQVTLRCSPKSGHDTVSWYQQALGQGPQFIFQYYEEEERQRGNFPDRFSGHQFPNYSSELNVNALLLGDSALYLCASSPTREVPGQYFGPGTRLTVT.

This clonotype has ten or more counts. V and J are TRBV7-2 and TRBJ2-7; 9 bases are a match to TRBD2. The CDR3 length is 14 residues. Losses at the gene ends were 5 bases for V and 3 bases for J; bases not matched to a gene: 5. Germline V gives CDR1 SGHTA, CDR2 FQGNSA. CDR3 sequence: CASSPGLAYYEQYF. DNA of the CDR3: TGTGCCAGCAGCCCGGGACTAGCTTACTACGAGCAGTACTTC.

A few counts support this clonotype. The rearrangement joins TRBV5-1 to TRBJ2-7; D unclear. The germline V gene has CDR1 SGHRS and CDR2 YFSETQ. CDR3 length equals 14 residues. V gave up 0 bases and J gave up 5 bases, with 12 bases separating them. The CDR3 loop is CASSLAQVADEQYF. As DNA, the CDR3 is TGCGCCAGCAGCTTGGCCCAGGTAGCTGACGAGCAGTACTTC.

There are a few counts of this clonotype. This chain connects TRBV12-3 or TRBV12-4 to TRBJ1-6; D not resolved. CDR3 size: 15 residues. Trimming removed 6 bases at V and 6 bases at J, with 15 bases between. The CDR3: CASRRAGGSNSPLHF. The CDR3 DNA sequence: TGTGCCAGCAGGCGCGCGGGCGGGAGTAATTCACCCCTCCACTTT.

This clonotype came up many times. The CDR3 DNA sequence: TGCGCCAGCAGCTCCAGTTTCTCCATGAACACTGAAGCTTTCTTT. This translates into CASSSSFSMNTEAFF. The chain carries TRBV5-1 and TRBJ1-1, with D unclear. Germline-derived CDR1 and CDR2 are SGHRS and YFSETQ. Trimming cost V 3 bases and J 0 bases, with 12 bases left between them. CDR3 length: 15 amino acids.

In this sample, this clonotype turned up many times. CDR3 DNA sequence: TGTGCCAGCAGTGAACTAAGCATGAACACTGAAGCTTTCTTT. It translates to CASSELSMNTEAFF. The rearrangement links TRBV12-3 or TRBV12-4 to TRBJ1-1; D not resolved. This CDR3 comprises 14 residues. Trimming cost V 5 bases and J 0 bases, with 10 bases left between them.

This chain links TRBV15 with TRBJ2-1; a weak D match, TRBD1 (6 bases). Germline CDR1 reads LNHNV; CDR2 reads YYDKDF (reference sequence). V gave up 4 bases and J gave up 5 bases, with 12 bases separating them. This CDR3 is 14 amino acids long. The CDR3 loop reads CATSKRTADNEQFF. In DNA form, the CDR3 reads TGTGCCACCAGCAAGCGGACAGCTGACAATGAGCAGTTCTTC.

The CDR3 DNA reads as TGTGCCAGCAGTTATATAGGGGGCGCAAATCAGCCCCAGCATTTT. This translates into CASSYIGGANQPQHF. The chain joins TRBV2 to TRBJ1-5; the match to TRBD1 covers 7 bases. V dropped 5 bases and J dropped 4; count of bases not matched to a gene: 8. The CDR3 spans 15 residues. Germline loops: CDR1 SNHLY, CDR2 FYNNEI.

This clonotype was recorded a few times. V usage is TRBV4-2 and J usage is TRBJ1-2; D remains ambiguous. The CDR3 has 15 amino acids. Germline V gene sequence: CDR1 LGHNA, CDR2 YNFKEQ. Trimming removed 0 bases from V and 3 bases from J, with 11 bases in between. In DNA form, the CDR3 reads TGTGCCAGCAGCCAAGAGCCTGGGAACCACTATGGCTACACCTTC. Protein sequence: CASSQEPGNHYGYTF.